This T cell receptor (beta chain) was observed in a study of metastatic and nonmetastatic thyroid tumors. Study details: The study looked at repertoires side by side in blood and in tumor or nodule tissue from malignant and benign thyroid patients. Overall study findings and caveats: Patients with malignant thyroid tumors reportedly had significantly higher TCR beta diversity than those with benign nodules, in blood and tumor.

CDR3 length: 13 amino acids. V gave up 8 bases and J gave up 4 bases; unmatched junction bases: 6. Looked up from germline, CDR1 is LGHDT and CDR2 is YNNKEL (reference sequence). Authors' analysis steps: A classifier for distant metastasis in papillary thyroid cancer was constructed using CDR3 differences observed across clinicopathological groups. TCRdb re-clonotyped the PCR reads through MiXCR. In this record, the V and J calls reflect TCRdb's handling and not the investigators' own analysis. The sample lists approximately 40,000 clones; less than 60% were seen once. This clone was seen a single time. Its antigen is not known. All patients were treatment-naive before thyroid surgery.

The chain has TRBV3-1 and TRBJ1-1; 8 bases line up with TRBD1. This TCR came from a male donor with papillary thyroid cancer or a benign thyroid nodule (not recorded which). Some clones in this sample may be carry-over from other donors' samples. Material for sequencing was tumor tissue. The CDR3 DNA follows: TGTGCCAGCTTCCAACAGGGGGGCACTGAAGCTTTCTTT. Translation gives CASFQQGGTEAFF.